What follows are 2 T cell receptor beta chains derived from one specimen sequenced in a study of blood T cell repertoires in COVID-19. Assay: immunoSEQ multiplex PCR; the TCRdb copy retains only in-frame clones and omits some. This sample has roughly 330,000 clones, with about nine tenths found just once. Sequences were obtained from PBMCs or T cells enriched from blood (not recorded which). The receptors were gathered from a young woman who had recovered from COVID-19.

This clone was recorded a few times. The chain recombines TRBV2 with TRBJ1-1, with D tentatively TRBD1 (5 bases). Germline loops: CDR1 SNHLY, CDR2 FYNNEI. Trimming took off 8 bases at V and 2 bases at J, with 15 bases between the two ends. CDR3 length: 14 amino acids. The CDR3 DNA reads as TGTGCCAGCGTGGATGCGGACATTAACACTGAAGCTTTCTTT. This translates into CASVDADINTEAFF.

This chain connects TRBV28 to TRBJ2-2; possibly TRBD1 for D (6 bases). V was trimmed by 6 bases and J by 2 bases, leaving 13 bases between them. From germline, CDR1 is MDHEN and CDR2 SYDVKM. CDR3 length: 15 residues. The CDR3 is CASRDGTLNTGELFF. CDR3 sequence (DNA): TGTGCCAGCAGGGACGGGACACTTAACACCGGGGAGCTGTTTTTT.